In this sample, the clone carrying this T cell receptor (beta chain) turned up a few times. This CDR3 is 13 amino acids long. V was shortened by 8 bases and J by 4 bases, with 12 bases between the two germline ends. Germline V lookup: CDR1 MDHEN, CDR2 SYDVKM. The data were taken from a study of blood T cell repertoires in COVID-19. The assay was immunoSEQ multiplex PCR, and TCRdb's table has in-frame clones only and misses some. There are roughly 200,000 clones in the sample; approximately 81% occur only once, and 7.9% lies in the top ten. This TCR was recovered from a woman over 75 with acute or convalescent COVID-19. Sequencing used peripheral blood. The chain has TRBV28 and TRBJ2-1; weak D call: TRBD1 (6 bases). The CDR3 sequence is CASLLQGYNEQFF. The CDR3 DNA reads TGTGCCAGCCTTCTACAGGGATACAATGAGCAGTTCTTC.